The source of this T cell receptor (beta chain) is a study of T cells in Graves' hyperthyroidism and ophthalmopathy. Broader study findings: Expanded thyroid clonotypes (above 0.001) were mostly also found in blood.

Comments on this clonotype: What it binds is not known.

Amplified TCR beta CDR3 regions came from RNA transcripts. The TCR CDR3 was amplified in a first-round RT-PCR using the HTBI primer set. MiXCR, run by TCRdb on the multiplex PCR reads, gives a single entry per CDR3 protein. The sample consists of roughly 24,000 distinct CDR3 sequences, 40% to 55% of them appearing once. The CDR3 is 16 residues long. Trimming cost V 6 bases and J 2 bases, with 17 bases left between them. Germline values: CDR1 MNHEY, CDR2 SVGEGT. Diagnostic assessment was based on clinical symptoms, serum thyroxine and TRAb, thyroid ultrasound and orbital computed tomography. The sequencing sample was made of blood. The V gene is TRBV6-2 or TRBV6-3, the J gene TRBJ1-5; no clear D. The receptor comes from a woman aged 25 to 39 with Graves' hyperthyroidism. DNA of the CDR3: TGTGCCAGCAGACCCTTCGACAACACCCGCAATCAGCCCCAGCATTTT. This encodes CASRPFDNTRNQPQHF.